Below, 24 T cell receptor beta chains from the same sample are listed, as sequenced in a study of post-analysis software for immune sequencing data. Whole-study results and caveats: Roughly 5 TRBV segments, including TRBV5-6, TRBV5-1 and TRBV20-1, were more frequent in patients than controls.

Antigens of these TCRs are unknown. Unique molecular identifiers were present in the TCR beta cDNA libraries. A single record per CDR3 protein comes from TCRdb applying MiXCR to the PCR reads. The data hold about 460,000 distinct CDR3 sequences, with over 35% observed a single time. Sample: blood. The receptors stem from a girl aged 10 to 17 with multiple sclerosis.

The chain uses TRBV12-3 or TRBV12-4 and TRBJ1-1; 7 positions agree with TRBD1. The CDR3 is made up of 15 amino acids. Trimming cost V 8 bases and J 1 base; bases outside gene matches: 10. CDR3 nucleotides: TGTGCCAGCCAACCCCGACAGGGCGAGAACACTGAAGCTTTCTTT. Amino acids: CASQPRQGENTEAFF.

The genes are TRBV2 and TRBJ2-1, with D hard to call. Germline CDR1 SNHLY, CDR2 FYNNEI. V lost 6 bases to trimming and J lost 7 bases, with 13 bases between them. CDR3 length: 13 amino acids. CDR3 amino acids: CASRLIVGNEQFF. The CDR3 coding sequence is TGTGCCAGCAGGCTTATAGTGGGAAATGAGCAGTTCTTC.

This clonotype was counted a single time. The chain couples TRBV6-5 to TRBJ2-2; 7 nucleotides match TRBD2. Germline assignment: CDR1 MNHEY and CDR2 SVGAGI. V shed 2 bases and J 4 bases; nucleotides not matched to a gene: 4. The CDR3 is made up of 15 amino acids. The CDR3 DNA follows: TGTGCCAGCAGTTACCAAGCGGGGATCACCGGGGAGCTGTTTTTT. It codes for CASSYQAGITGELFF.

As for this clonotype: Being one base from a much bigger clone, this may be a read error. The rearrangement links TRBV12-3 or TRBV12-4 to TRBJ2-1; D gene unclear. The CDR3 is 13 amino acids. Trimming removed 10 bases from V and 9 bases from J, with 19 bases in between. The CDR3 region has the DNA TGTGCCACAGGCGGCCCCCCCCCCAGTGAGCAGTTCTTC. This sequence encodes CATGGPPPSEQFF.

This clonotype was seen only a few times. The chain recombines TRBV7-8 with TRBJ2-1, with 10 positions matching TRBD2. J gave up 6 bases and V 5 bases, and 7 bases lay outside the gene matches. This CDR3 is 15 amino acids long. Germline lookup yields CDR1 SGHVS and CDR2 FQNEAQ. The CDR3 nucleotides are TGTGCCAGCAGCGGCAGCGGGAGGGTGTTCAATGAGCAGTTCTTC. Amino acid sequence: CASSGSGRVFNEQFF.

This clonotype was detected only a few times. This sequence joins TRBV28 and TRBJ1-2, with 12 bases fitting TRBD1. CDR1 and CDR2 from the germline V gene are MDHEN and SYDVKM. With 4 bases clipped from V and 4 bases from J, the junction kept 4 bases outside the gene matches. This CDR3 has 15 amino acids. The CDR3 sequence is CASSSGQGATYGYTF. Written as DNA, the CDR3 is TGTGCCAGCAGTTCGGGACAGGGGGCAACCTATGGCTACACCTTC.

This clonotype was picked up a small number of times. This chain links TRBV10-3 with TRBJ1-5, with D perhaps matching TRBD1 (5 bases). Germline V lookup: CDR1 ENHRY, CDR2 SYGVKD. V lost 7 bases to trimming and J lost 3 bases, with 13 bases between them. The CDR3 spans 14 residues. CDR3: CAIKGREPNQPQHF. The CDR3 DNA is TGTGCCATCAAGGGCAGGGAACCCAATCAGCCCCAGCATTTT.

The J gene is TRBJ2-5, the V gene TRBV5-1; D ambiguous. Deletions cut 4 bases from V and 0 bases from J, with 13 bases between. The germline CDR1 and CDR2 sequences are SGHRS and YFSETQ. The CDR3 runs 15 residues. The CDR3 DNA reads TGCGCCAGCAGCCCTAACGCGGAGTACCAAGAGACCCAGTACTTC. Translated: CASSPNAEYQETQYF.

CDR3 bases: TGTGCCAGCATGGGGGGGAACTATGGCTACACCTTC. It yields the protein CASMGGNYGYTF. The chain joins TRBV6-5 to TRBJ1-2; tentatively, D is TRBD1 (5 bases). Germline V gene lookup returns CDR1 MNHEY and CDR2 SVGAGI. CDR3 length: 12 amino acids. V was cut by 7 bases and J by 2 bases, with 8 bases left in between.

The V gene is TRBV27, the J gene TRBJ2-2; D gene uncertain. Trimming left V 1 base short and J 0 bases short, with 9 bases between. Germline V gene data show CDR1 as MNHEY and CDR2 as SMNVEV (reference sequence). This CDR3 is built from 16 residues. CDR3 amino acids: CASSLLRQPNTGELFF. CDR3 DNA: TGTGCCAGCAGTTTATTACGGCAACCGAACACCGGGGAGCTGTTTTTT.

The CDR3 is CASSLRGDPNTGELFF. DNA for the CDR3: TGTGCCAGCAGCCTTAGAGGGGATCCGAACACCGGGGAGCTGTTTTTT. The chain carries TRBV9 and TRBJ2-2; D possibly uses TRBD1 or TRBD2 (5 bases each). The V and J ends lost 4 bases and 0 bases respectively, with 13 bases between them. CDR1 and CDR2 (germline): SGDLS, YYNGEE. The CDR3 spans 16 residues.

CDR3 amino acids: CASTQGASQPQHF. The CDR3 DNA reads as TGTGCCAGCACTCAGGGGGCTAGTCAGCCCCAGCATTTT. This chain joins TRBV28 and TRBJ1-5; 8 nucleotides align to TRBD1. The V segment lost 7 bases and the J segment 6 bases; nucleotides outside the gene matches: 5. The germline gives CDR1 MDHEN, CDR2 SYDVKM. The CDR3 has 13 amino acids.

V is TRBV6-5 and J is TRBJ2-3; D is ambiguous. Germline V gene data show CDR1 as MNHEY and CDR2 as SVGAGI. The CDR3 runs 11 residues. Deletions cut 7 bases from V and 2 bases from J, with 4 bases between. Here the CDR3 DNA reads TGTGCCAGCACAAACACAGATACGCAGTATTTT. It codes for CASTNTDTQYF.

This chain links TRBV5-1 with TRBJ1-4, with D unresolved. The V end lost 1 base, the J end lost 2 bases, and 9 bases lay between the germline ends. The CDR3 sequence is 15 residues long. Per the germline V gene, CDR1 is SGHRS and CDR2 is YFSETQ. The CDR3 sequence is CASSLSPGTNEKLFF. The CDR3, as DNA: TGCGCCAGCAGCTTGTCCCCCGGGACTAATGAAAAACTGTTTTTT.

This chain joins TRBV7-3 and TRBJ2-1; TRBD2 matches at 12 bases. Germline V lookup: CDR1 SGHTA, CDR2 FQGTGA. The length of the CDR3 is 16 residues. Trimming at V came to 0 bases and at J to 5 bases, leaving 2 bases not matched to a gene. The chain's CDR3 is CASSLTRTSGNNEQFF. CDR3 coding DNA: TGTGCCAGCAGCTTAACGAGGACTAGCGGGAACAATGAGCAGTTCTTC.

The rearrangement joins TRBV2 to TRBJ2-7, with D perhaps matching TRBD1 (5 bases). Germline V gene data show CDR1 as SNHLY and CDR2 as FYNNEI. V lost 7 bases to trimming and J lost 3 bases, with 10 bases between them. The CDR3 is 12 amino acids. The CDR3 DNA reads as TGTGCCAGCATTCCCGACAGCTACGAGCAGTACTTC. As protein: CASIPDSYEQYF.

In nucleotides, the CDR3 is TGTGCCACAAACAGCGGACAGGGGAATGAGCAGTTCTTC. This encodes CATNSGQGNEQFF. The V call is TRBV12-3 or TRBV12-4, the J call TRBJ2-1, with TRBD1 identical over 9 bases. The CDR3 has 13 amino acids. The junction had 8 bases not matched to a gene; V was cut back by 10 bases and J by 7 bases.

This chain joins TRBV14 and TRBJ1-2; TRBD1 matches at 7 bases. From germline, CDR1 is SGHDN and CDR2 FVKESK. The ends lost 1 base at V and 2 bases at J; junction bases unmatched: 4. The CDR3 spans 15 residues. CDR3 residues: CASSQGQGGNYGYTF. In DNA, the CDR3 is TGTGCCAGCAGCCAAGGACAGGGAGGGAACTATGGCTACACCTTC.

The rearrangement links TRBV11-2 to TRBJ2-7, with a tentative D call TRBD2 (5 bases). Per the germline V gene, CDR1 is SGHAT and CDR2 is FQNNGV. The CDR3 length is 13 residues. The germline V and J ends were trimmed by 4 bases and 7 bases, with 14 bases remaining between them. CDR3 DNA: TGTGCCAGCAGCTCCGGGGTCAGTCGGGAGCAGTACTTC. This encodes CASSSGVSREQYF.

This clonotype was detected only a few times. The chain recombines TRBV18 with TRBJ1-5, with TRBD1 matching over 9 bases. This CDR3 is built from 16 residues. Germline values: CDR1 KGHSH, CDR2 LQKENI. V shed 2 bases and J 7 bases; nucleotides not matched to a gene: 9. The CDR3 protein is CASSPRTGVVGQPQHF. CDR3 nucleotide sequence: TGTGCCAGCTCACCAAGGACAGGGGTGGTGGGCCAGCCCCAGCATTTT.

CDR3 loop: CASSQTATNFQETQYF. For the CDR3, the DNA is TGTGCCAGCAGCCAGACAGCGACTAATTTTCAAGAGACCCAGTACTTC. The rearrangement joins TRBV16 to TRBJ2-5; D might be TRBD1 or TRBD2, each matching 5 bases. The CDR3 covers 16 residues. V lost 3 bases, J lost 2 bases, and 16 bases lay in between. CDR1 and CDR2 from the germline V gene are KGHSY and FQNENV.

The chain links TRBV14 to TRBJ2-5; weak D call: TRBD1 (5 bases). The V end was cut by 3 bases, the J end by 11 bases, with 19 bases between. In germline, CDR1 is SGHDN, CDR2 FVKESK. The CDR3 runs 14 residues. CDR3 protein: CASSQGTVDNEQYF. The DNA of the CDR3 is TGTGCCAGCAGCCAGGGTACGGTGGACAATGAGCAGTACTTC.

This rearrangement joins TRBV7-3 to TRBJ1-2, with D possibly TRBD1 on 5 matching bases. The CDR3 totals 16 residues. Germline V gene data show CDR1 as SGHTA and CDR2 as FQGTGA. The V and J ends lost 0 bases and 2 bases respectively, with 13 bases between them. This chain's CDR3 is CASSLTAGSLNYGYTF. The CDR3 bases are TGTGCCAGCAGCTTAACCGCAGGGAGTTTAAACTATGGCTACACCTTC. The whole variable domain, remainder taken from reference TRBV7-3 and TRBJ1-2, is GAGVSQTPSNKVTEKGKYVELRCDPISGHTALYWYRQSLGQGPEFLIYFQGTGAADDSGLPNDRFFAVRPEGSVSTLKIQRTERGDSAVYLCASSLTAGSLNYGYTFGSGTRLTVV.

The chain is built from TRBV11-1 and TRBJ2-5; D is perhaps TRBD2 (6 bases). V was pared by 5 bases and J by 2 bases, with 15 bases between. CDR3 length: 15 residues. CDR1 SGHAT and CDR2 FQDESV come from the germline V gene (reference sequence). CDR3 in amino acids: CASSSRERLQETQYF. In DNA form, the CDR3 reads TGTGCCAGCAGCAGCCGGGAGAGGCTACAAGAGACCCAGTACTTC.